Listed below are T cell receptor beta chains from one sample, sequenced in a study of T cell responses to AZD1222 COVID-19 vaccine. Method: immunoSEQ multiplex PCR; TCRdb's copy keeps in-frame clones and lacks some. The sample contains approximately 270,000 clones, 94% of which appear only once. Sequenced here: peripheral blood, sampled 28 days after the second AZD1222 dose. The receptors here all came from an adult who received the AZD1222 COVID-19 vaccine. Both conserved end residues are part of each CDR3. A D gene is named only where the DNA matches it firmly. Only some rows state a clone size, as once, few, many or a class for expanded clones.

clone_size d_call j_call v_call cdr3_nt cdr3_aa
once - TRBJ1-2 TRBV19 TGTGCCACTAGAAGGCCAGGGGTGGAAGGCTACACCTTC CATRRPGVEGYTF
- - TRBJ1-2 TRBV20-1 TGCAGCACGGACGGAGGGGGAGGCTACACCTTC CSTDGGGGYTF
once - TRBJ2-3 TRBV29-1 TGCAGCGCGGGGAGGTCAACTAGCACAGATACGCAGTATTTT CSAGRSTSTDTQYF
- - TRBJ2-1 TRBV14 TGTGCCAGCAGCCATAGAAGCGGCCTTCGAATCGTCAATGAGCAGTTCTTC CASSHRSGLRIVNEQFF
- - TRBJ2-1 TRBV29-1 TGCAGCGTTGAGGGCCGACGGGAGAGGAACTCCTACAATGAGCAGTTCTTC CSVEGRRERNSYNEQFF
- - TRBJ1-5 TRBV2 TGTGCCAGCAGGGTAGAACAGCCCCAGCATTTT CASRVEQPQHF
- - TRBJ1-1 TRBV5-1 TGCGCCAGCAGCTTGATTGGGACGGGGACTGAAGCTTTCTTT CASSLIGTGTEAFF
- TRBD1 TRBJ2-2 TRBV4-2 TGTGCCAGCAGCCAAGTACAGGGGATCGGCGGGGAGCTGTTTTTT CASSQVQGIGGELFF
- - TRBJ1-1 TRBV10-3 TGTGCCACCCAGCGGGGAGGGAAGAACACTGAAGCTTTCTTT CATQRGGKNTEAFF
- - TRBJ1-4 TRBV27 TGTGCCAGCAGTTCAAATTTGAAGATTAATGAAAAACTGTTTTTT CASSSNLKINEKLFF
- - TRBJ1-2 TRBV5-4 TGTGCCAGCAGCTTCGACAGGACCTATGGCTACACCTTC CASSFDRTYGYTF
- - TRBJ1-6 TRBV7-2 TGTGCCAGCAGCTTAGAAGTGAGCTCCTATAATTCACCCCTCCACTTT CASSLEVSSYNSPLHF
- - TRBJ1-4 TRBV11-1 TGTGCCAGCAGCCCCTGGCCGCGAGCTAATGAAAAACTGTTTTTT CASSPWPRANEKLFF
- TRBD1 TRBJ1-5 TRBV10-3 TGTGCCATCAGTGAGTCGGAGGGACAGGGCATAAATCAGCCCCAGCATTTT CAISESEGQGINQPQHF
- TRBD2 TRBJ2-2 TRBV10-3 TGTGCCATCAGTCCCGGGACTACCATTACCGGGGAGCTGTTTTTT CAISPGTTITGELFF
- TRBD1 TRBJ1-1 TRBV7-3 TGTGCCAGCAGTCCAACAGGGGTTACTGAAGCTTTCTTT CASSPTGVTEAFF
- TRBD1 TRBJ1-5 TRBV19 TGTGCCAGTAAAGACAGGGGGCCAGGTCATCAGCCCCAGCATTTT CASKDRGPGHQPQHF
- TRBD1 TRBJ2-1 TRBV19 TGTGCCACCCGGCCGTGGACAGGGTCGAATGAGCAGTTCTTC CATRPWTGSNEQFF
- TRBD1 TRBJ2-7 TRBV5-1 TGCGCCAGCAGCTTGGTGGGACAGCTCTCCTACGAGCAGTACTTC CASSLVGQLSYEQYF
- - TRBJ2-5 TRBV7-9 TGTGCCAGCGGGGCTACTCAAGAGACCCAGTACTTC CASGATQETQYF
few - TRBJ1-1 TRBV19 TGTGCCAGTAGTATGAGAATGAACACTGAAGCTTTCTTT CASSMRMNTEAFF
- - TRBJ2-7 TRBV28 TGTGCCAGCAGTTTTTCCTCGGGGGGCAGACCCTACGAGCAGTACTTC CASSFSSGGRPYEQYF
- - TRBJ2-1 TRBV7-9 TGTGCCAGCAGCTTCAGTACCTTAGTCGAGCAGTTCTTC CASSFSTLVEQFF
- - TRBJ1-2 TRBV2 TGTGCCAGCGGTGTTTCAAACTATGGCTACACCTTC CASGVSNYGYTF
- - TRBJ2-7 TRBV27 TGTGCCACCGCCAGGGGGGGCTCCTACGAGCAGTACTTC CATARGGSYEQYF
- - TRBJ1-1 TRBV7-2 TGTGCCAGCGCTCCCGGGGGTTCCCCTGAAGCTTTCTTT CASAPGGSPEAFF